The TCR beta chain under discussion was sequenced for a study of blood T cell repertoires in COVID-19 (dated by TCRdb to between 2020 and 2021). For the study in its entirety: Samples covering the acute and convalescent phases of COVID-19 were provided by collaborators in the United States, Italy and Spain. The prospective study material was composed of cDNA or gDNA derived from T cells, B-cell-depleted T cells, or PBMCs. Deeply sampled blood TCRbeta repertoires from subjects exposed to, actively infected with, or recovered from COVID-19 were included in the dataset. The repertoires were released in a freely available public database intended as a resource for research on the immune response to SARS-CoV-2. The samples were drawn from two sources: the first 160 participants of the ongoing ImmuneRACE study, and fewer than 1,500 subjects contributed by 6 global collaborators. Nearly every sample came with metadata listing a de-identified subject ID, COVID-19 status, age in years and sex. Where HLA class I and class II types were available, the types were taken from metadata supplied by the sample provider, not from assay-based typing. Points the paper makes about the study in general: How much clinical and demographic metadata was included differed by source and by participant, and the metadata was provided uncurated.

TCRbeta CDR3 regions were amplified from genomic DNA by means of the immunoSEQ Assay, a bias-controlled multiplex PCR. The study's processing was this. Within the assay, amplification of reference gene primers was used to estimate how many nucleated cells each sample contained. To quantify the absolute abundance of each unique TCRbeta CDR3 rearrangement, sequence reads were collapsed and filtered. For each sample, productive Simpson clonality was calculated by taking the square root of Simpson's diversity index across productive rearrangements. The table comes from immuneACCESS by way of TCRdb, which keeps in-frame sequences with V and J called. Part of the clones is missing from these tables; in studies checked, under half for an unresolved V gene and the rest for unknown reasons. V and J calls and clone size are copied from that table; D and trimming were computed from the DNA. Here the sample has 350,000 or so clones; more than 70% occur a single time. Of the sample, 10% is held by the ten largest clones.

V and J lose 4 bases and 8 bases, and a span of 19 bases separates them. The germline V gene encodes CDR1 SGDLS and CDR2 YYNGEE. The CDR3 starts with the cysteine, ends with the phenylalanine, and has 15 residues. Only CDR3 DNA is held: 45 bases, read in frame from base 1. One collaborating source in Seattle enrolled patients during active infection and followed them longitudinally through the course of disease. Each collaborating institution followed its own protocols to collect whole blood in K2EDTA tubes. For TCRbeta analysis, collaborators shipped samples as frozen whole blood, isolated PBMCs, or DNA extracted from either of those sample types. A note on this clone: Its recognized antigen is unknown. Per-base quality was not reported, and no clone a single base away is much larger than it.

The chain employs TRBV9 and TRBJ1-3, with TRBD1 perhaps the D gene, on 6 matching bases. Sequencing input: peripheral blood. This TCR came from a woman aged 25 to 39 with COVID-19, enrolled during active disease. The CDR3 in this case is CASSLGGARGHTIYF. The bases are TGTGCCAGCAGCCTCGGGGGGGCGCGAGGGCACACCATATATTTT.